A single sample is the source of the 3 T cell receptor beta chains below, sequenced in a study of tumor and adjacent non-tumor tissue in lung cancer. The library came from three nested PCR rounds adapted from ARM-PCR protocols. From the multiplex PCR reads, TCRdb called clonotypes with MiXCR, one entry per CDR3 protein. The sample lists approximately 79,000 distinct CDR3 sequences; 72% were seen once. This sample's RNA came from whole unsorted tissue. Sequenced material: lung tumor tissue. Receptors originate from a woman aged 40 to 50 with non-small cell lung cancer.

As for this clonotype: A much larger clone is a single base away; this may be a read error. This sequence joins TRBV1 and TRBJ2-7; the DNA was not used to check the table's D call, TRBD2. TRBV1 is a pseudogene. This CDR3 has 17 residues. CDR3 coding DNA: TGCACCAGCAGCCAAGACTCCATTAGCGGGCACCTCTACGAGCAGTACTTC. It encodes CTSSQDSISGHLYEQYF.

For this clonotype: This could be a read error, since a much larger clone is one nucleotide away. V gene TRBV20-1 combines with J gene TRBJ2-7; no reliable D call. The CDR3 is made up of 13 amino acids. The V gene's germline CDR1 is DFQATT and CDR2 SNEGSKA (reference sequence). CDR3: CSARYPVSYDQYF. CDR3 nucleotide sequence: TGCAGTGCTAGATACCCAGTCTCCTACGACCAGTACTTC.

V usage is TRBV11-2 and J usage is TRBJ2-1; D gene unclear. The germline V gene has CDR1 SGHAT and CDR2 FQNNGV. This CDR3 comprises 16 residues. V lost 5 bases and J lost 4, with 18 bases in between. This CDR3 reads CASSKTLSTLYNEQFF. Here the CDR3 DNA reads TGTGCCAGCAGCAAGACACTAAGTACACTGTACAATGAGCAGTTCTTC.